The entry that follows covers one TCR beta chain sequence. The data derive from a study of CD8 T cells in ankylosing spondylitis. The CDR3 extends over 15 amino acids. With 3 bases clipped from V and 0 bases from J, the junction kept 1 base outside the gene matches. In germline, CDR1 is MNHEY, CDR2 SMNVEV (reference sequence). Making the TCR beta libraries involved quantitative 5'-RACE with molecular barcodes. TCRdb reanalysed the 5' RACE reads using MiXCR and keeps one entry per CDR3 protein. This sample has around 150,000 distinct CDR3 sequences, with 40% to 50% found just once. This chain links TRBV27 with TRBJ1-5, with 8 bases that match TRBD1. The receptor comes from a male donor with ankylosing spondylitis. Sequenced sample: synovial fluid, either unsorted or a sorted T cell fraction (not recorded which). DNA for the CDR3: TGTGCCAGCAGTTTCAGGGGGCATAGCAATCAGCCCCAGCATTTT. It codes for CASSFRGHSNQPQHF.